The TCR beta chain described here comes from a study of early T cells in non-severe SARS-CoV-2 infection (dated by TCRdb to the early 2020s). Regarding the complete study: TCR sequencing used bulk RNA from unsorted whole blood, so alpha and beta chains could not be paired. Results the study describes overall, beyond this receptor: VDJdb matching was skewed toward anti-spike CD8 responses, so virus-specific expansions were likely underestimated and private and CD4 specificities were missed.

A case-control design nested within a healthcare worker cohort in London, UK, was used, with weekly nasopharyngeal swab PCR tests and blood sampling performed. Healthcare workers were recruited between 23 and 31 March 2020, during the week of the UK lockdown, and were followed weekly for up to roughly 15 weeks. Spanning cysteine to phenylalanine, the CDR3 consists of 16 amino acids. Only CDR3 DNA remains: 48 bases, in frame from the first base. The junction shows trimming of 5 bases on V and 2 bases on J, plus 20 bases between the germline ends. The germline V gene encodes CDR1 SGHRS and CDR2 YFSETQ. The table lists this clonotype with many counts. Its recognized antigen is unknown. It has no much larger one-base neighbor in the sample; base qualities were not kept. Libraries were made using 5' RACE. TCRdb records NextSeq 500 as the sequencer. The TCR library protocol attached unique molecular identifiers to individual cDNA molecules to correct for sequencing error and PCR bias. TCR alpha and beta chains were both sequenced, and the abundances of alpha and beta sequences in each sample were closely correlated with each other. As for the original processing: Decombinator V4 was used to perform V gene, J gene and CDR3 annotation of TCR sequences. TCRs were defined as expanded if a significant change between any two time points was detected under a Poisson model with p below 0.0001. TCR abundances were normalised to the total number of TCRs sequenced per sample and were expressed as counts per million. TRAV1-2 paired with TRAJ12, TRAJ20 or TRAJ33 defined MAIT TCRs, while TRAV10 paired with TRAJ18 defined iNKT TCRs. A search of VDJdb, accessed on 1 November 2021, was run for TCRs annotated to CMV, EBV and SARS-CoV-2, with TCRs annotated for multiple antigens excluded. The public reads were reprocessed in TCRdb via fastp at Q25 and MiXCR, keeping in-frame beta chains. Every entry covers one CDR3 protein and lists the most common genes and DNA from its rows. Here the V and J calls rest on TCRdb's processing, not on the authors' analysis. A total of 50,000 or so distinct CDR3 sequences appear in this sample, about 4% of them only once. Roughly 6.4% of the sample goes to the ten largest clones.

The rearrangement joined TRBV5-1 to TRBJ2-7, with the D call perhaps TRBD1 or TRBD2, each one matching 6 bases. This TCR was recovered from an adult who was a healthcare worker with PCR-confirmed SARS-CoV-2 infection or an uninfected control (not recorded which). Sequencing used whole blood. The nucleotide sequence is TGCGCCAGCAGGGCCGCGGAAGGGGGAGGTCCCTACGAGCAGTACTTC. This codes for CASRAAEGGGPYEQYF.